This T cell receptor (beta chain) derives from a study of T cells in Graves' hyperthyroidism and ophthalmopathy. From RNA transcripts, TCR beta CDR3 regions were amplified. TCR CDR3 regions were first amplified by RT-PCR with HTBI primers. TCRdb re-derived calls from the multiplex PCR reads in MiXCR, one entry per CDR3 protein. Here the sample spans hundreds of thousands of distinct CDR3 sequences, approximately 14% being singletons. General study points: Blood also held most thyroid clonotypes expanded beyond 0.001. The model identified upcoming ophthalmopathy a median approximately seven months ahead of onset.

The V and J ends lost 3 bases and 2 bases respectively, with 16 bases between them. CDR3 length: 16 amino acids. CDR1 and CDR2 (germline): KGHDR, SFDVKD. This clonotype was counted at least ten times. What it binds is not known. Among ophthalmopathy patients, the Clinical Activity Score reached at least 3, the NOSPECS grade reached at least 4, and duration remained under 3 months. The rearrangement joins TRBV24-1 to TRBJ2-7; a weak D match, TRBD1 (6 bases). Sample: blood. The sequence came from a woman aged 60-75 years with Graves' ophthalmopathy. The CDR3 protein is CATSDPGTQGTYEQYF. The DNA of the CDR3 is TGTGCCACCAGTGATCCAGGAACGCAGGGGACCTACGAGCAGTACTTC.